A selection of T cell receptor beta chains follows, all from one sample in a study of read filtering for tumor transcriptome and immune sequencing. TCRdb independently ran MiXCR on the reads; one entry per CDR3 protein. The sample lists 130,000 or so distinct CDR3 sequences; less than 15% were seen once. Sequenced material: a population of CD138-negative cells sorted from bone marrow. Receptors originate from a donor aged 40 or over with multiple myeloma. The CDR3 runs from the conserved cysteine through the conserved F or W. The D gene is left open where the match is weak. A row's size may be missing; if present it is once, few, many or a size class.

v_call: TRBV19; clone_size: many; cdr3_length: 13; j_call: TRBJ1-1; d_call: .; cdr3_nt: TGTGCCAGTAGTGAGACAGTGAACACTGAAGCTTTCTTT; cdr3_aa: CASSETVNTEAFF
v_call: TRBV12-3/TRBV12-4; clone_size: many; cdr3_length: 14; j_call: TRBJ2-7; d_call: TRBD2; cdr3_nt: TGTGCCAGCAGTACTAGCGGGCCGTTCTACGAGCAGTACTTC; cdr3_aa: CASSTSGPFYEQYF
v_call: TRBV7-3; clone_size: many; cdr3_length: 16; j_call: TRBJ2-1; d_call: .; cdr3_nt: TGTGCCAGCAGCTCCCACGGGACTTCCGACGGAGATGAGCAGTTCTTC; cdr3_aa: CASSSHGTSDGDEQFF
v_call: TRBV20-1; clone_size: many; cdr3_length: 12; j_call: TRBJ2-1; d_call: .; cdr3_nt: TGCAGTCTTTTAGCATCCTACAATGAGCAGTTCTTC; cdr3_aa: CSLLASYNEQFF
v_call: TRBV4-1; clone_size: few; cdr3_length: 18; j_call: TRBJ2-6; d_call: .; cdr3_nt: TGCGCCAGCAGCCATACTAGGGGGAGAAGCTCTGGGGCCAACGTCCTGACTTTC; cdr3_aa: CASSHTRGRSSGANVLTF
v_call: TRBV24-1; clone_size: many; cdr3_length: 15; j_call: TRBJ2-1; d_call: .; cdr3_nt: TGTGCCACCAGTGATTTGAGGACGGAGGAGGATGAGCAGTTCTTC; cdr3_aa: CATSDLRTEEDEQFF
v_call: TRBV24-1; clone_size: many; cdr3_length: 17; j_call: TRBJ2-3; d_call: .; cdr3_nt: TGTGCCACGGGCTGGACTGAGGGAGCCGGACGGCGTGATACGCAGTATTTT; cdr3_aa: CATGWTEGAGRRDTQYF
v_call: TRBV4-1; clone_size: many; cdr3_length: 13; j_call: TRBJ2-1; d_call: .; cdr3_nt: TGCGCCAGCAGCTCGGACTTCCACAATGAGCAGTTCTTC; cdr3_aa: CASSSDFHNEQFF
v_call: TRBV19; clone_size: many; cdr3_length: 20; j_call: TRBJ1-6; d_call: TRBD1; cdr3_nt: TGTGCCAGTAAAGGGCCGGACAGGGAGGGTCGTGGCTCCTATAATTCACCCCTCCACTTT; cdr3_aa: CASKGPDREGRGSYNSPLHF
v_call: TRBV10-3; clone_size: .; cdr3_length: 14; j_call: TRBJ2-5; d_call: TRBD2; cdr3_nt: TGTGCCATCAGAGCGACTAGCGGGAAAGAGACCCAGTACTTC; cdr3_aa: CAIRATSGKETQYF
v_call: TRBV4-1; clone_size: .; cdr3_length: 16; j_call: TRBJ1-3; d_call: TRBD1; cdr3_nt: TGCGCCAGCAGCCAATCGGGGACAGCGGCTGGAAACACCATATATTTT; cdr3_aa: CASSQSGTAAGNTIYF
v_call: TRBV29-1; clone_size: few; cdr3_length: 14; j_call: TRBJ2-7; d_call: .; cdr3_nt: TGCAGCGTTGGATTCAGGGGTAGAACCTACGAGCAGTACTTC; cdr3_aa: CSVGFRGRTYEQYF
v_call: TRBV11-3; clone_size: many; cdr3_length: 15; j_call: TRBJ1-1; d_call: .; cdr3_nt: TGTGCCAGCAGCCATATAGGAACACCGCCGACTGAAGCTTTCTTT; cdr3_aa: CASSHIGTPPTEAFF
v_call: TRBV19; clone_size: many; cdr3_length: 15; j_call: TRBJ2-7; d_call: TRBD2; cdr3_nt: TGTGCCAGTAGTGGTACTAGCGGAGCTGTCTACGAGCAGTACTTC; cdr3_aa: CASSGTSGAVYEQYF
v_call: TRBV5-1; clone_size: many; cdr3_length: 13; j_call: TRBJ2-7; d_call: .; cdr3_nt: TGCGCCAGCAGCTCCAGACAGGGAGGCGAGCAGTACTTC; cdr3_aa: CASSSRQGGEQYF
v_call: TRBV7-9; clone_size: many; cdr3_length: 15; j_call: TRBJ1-1; d_call: .; cdr3_nt: TGTGCCAGCAGCTTATCGTTAGGGTGGGAGACTGAAGCTTTCTTT; cdr3_aa: CASSLSLGWETEAFF
v_call: TRBV6-6; clone_size: many; cdr3_length: 19; j_call: TRBJ2-3; d_call: TRBD2; cdr3_nt: TGTGCCAGCAGTTTTTATCGACTAGCGGGAGGGCAGGTGGCAGATACGCAGTATTTT; cdr3_aa: CASSFYRLAGGQVADTQYF
v_call: TRBV3-1; clone_size: many; cdr3_length: 16; j_call: TRBJ2-1; d_call: .; cdr3_nt: TGTGCCAGCAGCCAAGGGTTGGCGGGAAGGGGGAATGAGCAGTTCTTC; cdr3_aa: CASSQGLAGRGNEQFF
v_call: TRBV7-9; clone_size: many; cdr3_length: 17; j_call: TRBJ2-7; d_call: .; cdr3_nt: TGTGCCAGCAGCTTATCTACCTTAGGGTATGCCCATTACCGGCAGTACTTC; cdr3_aa: CASSLSTLGYAHYRQYF
v_call: TRBV11-1; clone_size: many; cdr3_length: 12; j_call: TRBJ2-7; d_call: .; cdr3_nt: TGTGCCAGCAGCCAAACTAGACTCGAGCAGTACTTC; cdr3_aa: CASSQTRLEQYF
v_call: TRBV7-2; clone_size: many; cdr3_length: 14; j_call: TRBJ2-1; d_call: TRBD2; cdr3_nt: TGTGCCAGCAGCTCACTAGCGGGTAACAATGAGCAGTTCTTC; cdr3_aa: CASSSLAGNNEQFF
v_call: TRBV5-6; clone_size: many; cdr3_length: 15; j_call: TRBJ2-7; d_call: TRBD2; cdr3_nt: TGTGCCAGCAGCTTGGTGGGGGGGAGAGCCTACGAGCAGTACTTC; cdr3_aa: CASSLVGGRAYEQYF
v_call: TRBV7-2; clone_size: few; cdr3_length: 16; j_call: TRBJ2-1; d_call: TRBD2; cdr3_nt: TGTGCCAGCAGCTTATTTACTAGCGGGAATGTAAATGAGCAGCTCTTC; cdr3_aa: CASSLFTSGNVNEQLF
v_call: TRBV29-1; clone_size: .; cdr3_length: 12; j_call: TRBJ2-1; d_call: .; cdr3_nt: TGCAGCGTTGAAGATCGGGATAATGAGCAGTTCTTC; cdr3_aa: CSVEDRDNEQFF
v_call: TRBV7-9; clone_size: .; cdr3_length: 13; j_call: TRBJ2-5; d_call: TRBD2; cdr3_nt: TGTGCCAGCTCGACTAGCGGGAGAGAGACCCAGTACTTC; cdr3_aa: CASSTSGRETQYF
v_call: TRBV29-1; clone_size: many; cdr3_length: 14; j_call: TRBJ1-3; d_call: .; cdr3_nt: TGCAGCGTTATCGGCGGATTCTCTGAAAACACCATATATTTT; cdr3_aa: CSVIGGFSENTIYF
v_call: TRBV20-1; clone_size: many; cdr3_length: 14; j_call: TRBJ2-7; d_call: TRBD2; cdr3_nt: TGCAGTGCGGGAACCAGAGCGGGGGGGTACGAGCAGTACTTC; cdr3_aa: CSAGTRAGGYEQYF
v_call: TRBV16; clone_size: few; cdr3_length: 17; j_call: TRBJ2-1; d_call: TRBD2; cdr3_nt: TGTGCCAGCAGCCAATCTAAAGCGGGAGGGCCGAAAAATGAGCAGTTCTTC; cdr3_aa: CASSQSKAGGPKNEQFF
v_call: TRBV24-1; clone_size: many; cdr3_length: 17; j_call: TRBJ2-3; d_call: TRBD2; cdr3_nt: TGTGCCACCAGTGATAATGCGGGAGGGCCAAGTGGAAGTACGCAGTATTTT; cdr3_aa: CATSDNAGGPSGSTQYF
v_call: TRBV24-1; clone_size: many; cdr3_length: 14; j_call: TRBJ2-5; d_call: .; cdr3_nt: TGTGCCACCAGTGATTCCGACCGGGGGGAGACCCAGTACTTC; cdr3_aa: CATSDSDRGETQYF
v_call: TRBV7-9; clone_size: many; cdr3_length: 16; j_call: TRBJ1-1; d_call: TRBD1; cdr3_nt: TGTGCCAGCAGCTTATGGGGACAGGGCTTATTGGCTGAAGCTTTCTTT; cdr3_aa: CASSLWGQGLLAEAFF
v_call: TRBV5-4; clone_size: .; cdr3_length: 15; j_call: TRBJ1-6; d_call: .; cdr3_nt: TGTGCCAGCAGCTTGTCCGACAGAGAGAATTCACCCCTCCACTTT; cdr3_aa: CASSLSDRENSPLHF
v_call: TRBV7-8; clone_size: many; cdr3_length: 14; j_call: TRBJ2-5; d_call: TRBD2; cdr3_nt: TGTGCCAGCAGCTTAGCGCGGGAGGAAGAGACCCAGTACTTC; cdr3_aa: CASSLAREEETQYF
v_call: TRBV7-8; clone_size: .; cdr3_length: 17; j_call: TRBJ1-2; d_call: TRBD1; cdr3_nt: TGTGCCAGCAGCGCCCGGACAGGGGCGATCGCTAACTATGGCTACACCTTC; cdr3_aa: CASSARTGAIANYGYTF
v_call: TRBV19; clone_size: few; cdr3_length: 13; j_call: TRBJ2-1; d_call: .; cdr3_nt: TGTGCCAGTAGCATTAACAGAAGCAATGAGCAGTTCTTC; cdr3_aa: CASSINRSNEQFF
v_call: TRBV3-1; clone_size: many; cdr3_length: 14; j_call: TRBJ1-1; d_call: .; cdr3_nt: TGTGCCAGCAGCCCGCTGGGCGGTGACACTGAAGCTTTCTTT; cdr3_aa: CASSPLGGDTEAFF
v_call: TRBV7-2; clone_size: many; cdr3_length: 14; j_call: TRBJ2-1; d_call: .; cdr3_nt: TGTGCCAGCAGCCTCCCGGACAAGTACAATGAGCAGTTCTTC; cdr3_aa: CASSLPDKYNEQFF
v_call: TRBV4-1; clone_size: .; cdr3_length: 15; j_call: TRBJ2-1; d_call: TRBD2; cdr3_nt: TGCGCCAGCAGCCAAGATACCCTAGCGGGAAGTGAGCAGTTCTTC; cdr3_aa: CASSQDTLAGSEQFF
v_call: TRBV24-1; clone_size: many; cdr3_length: 16; j_call: TRBJ2-2; d_call: .; cdr3_nt: TGTGCCACCAGTGACCTAAGACAGGCGAACACCGGGGAGCTGTTTTTT; cdr3_aa: CATSDLRQANTGELFF
v_call: TRBV21-1; clone_size: few; cdr3_length: 19; j_call: TRBJ2-1; d_call: .; cdr3_nt: TGTGCCAGCAGCATCGCGACAGGACCTGCGGGACTACTCTACAATGAGCAGTTCTTC; cdr3_aa: CASSIATGPAGLLYNEQFF
v_call: TRBV7-9; clone_size: .; cdr3_length: 14; j_call: TRBJ2-1; d_call: .; cdr3_nt: TGTGCCAGCAGCTTAGCGCCCGCGGGGAATGAGCAGTTCTTC; cdr3_aa: CASSLAPAGNEQFF
v_call: TRBV29-1; clone_size: .; cdr3_length: 13; j_call: TRBJ1-1; d_call: .; cdr3_nt: TGCAGCGTTGGGCGGACCGAGAACACTGAAGCTTTCTTT; cdr3_aa: CSVGRTENTEAFF
v_call: TRBV18; clone_size: many; cdr3_length: 12; j_call: TRBJ2-5; d_call: .; cdr3_nt: TGTGCCAGCTCAGCAGGGGAAGAGACCCAGTACTTC; cdr3_aa: CASSAGEETQYF
v_call: TRBV23-1; clone_size: once; cdr3_length: 16; j_call: TRBJ2-1; d_call: TRBD2; cdr3_nt: TGCGCCAGCAGTCAACGTAGTAGCGGGACCTACAAGGAGCAGTTCTTC; cdr3_aa: CASSQRSSGTYKEQFF
v_call: TRBV10-3; clone_size: .; cdr3_length: 14; j_call: TRBJ2-7; d_call: TRBD2; cdr3_nt: TGTGCCGCCTGGGATAGCGGGAGCCTCAACGAGCAGTACTTC; cdr3_aa: CAAWDSGSLNEQYF
v_call: TRBV4-3; clone_size: many; cdr3_length: 16; j_call: TRBJ1-2; d_call: TRBD1; cdr3_nt: TGCGCCAGCAGCCAACAAATGGGACAGTGGTATTATGGCTACACCTTC; cdr3_aa: CASSQQMGQWYYGYTF
v_call: TRBV20-1; clone_size: .; cdr3_length: 17; j_call: TRBJ2-7; d_call: TRBD2; cdr3_nt: TGCAGTGCTAGCCCCGGGACTAGCGATTTTAAGGCCTACGAGCAGTACTTC; cdr3_aa: CSASPGTSDFKAYEQYF
v_call: TRBV6-5; clone_size: many; cdr3_length: 15; j_call: TRBJ2-1; d_call: .; cdr3_nt: TGTGCCAGCAAGGACAGTTTTTGGGGTTACAATGAGCAGTTCTTC; cdr3_aa: CASKDSFWGYNEQFF
v_call: TRBV5-1; clone_size: many; cdr3_length: 14; j_call: TRBJ2-1; d_call: .; cdr3_nt: TGTGCCAGCAGCTTAGAGGCAGCTTACAATGAGCAGTTCTTC; cdr3_aa: CASSLEAAYNEQFF
v_call: TRBV7-8; clone_size: many; cdr3_length: 16; j_call: TRBJ1-5; d_call: .; cdr3_nt: TGTGCCAGCAGCTCGCGTAGGAGGGATAGCAATCAGCCCCAGCATTTT; cdr3_aa: CASSSRRRDSNQPQHF
v_call: TRBV19; clone_size: .; cdr3_length: 14; j_call: TRBJ2-7; d_call: .; cdr3_nt: TGTGCCAGCAGTATAGCATCGGGGGTTAACGAGCAGTACTTC; cdr3_aa: CASSIASGVNEQYF
v_call: TRBV5-6; clone_size: many; cdr3_length: 14; j_call: TRBJ2-7; d_call: TRBD1; cdr3_nt: TGTGCCAGCAGCCAGGGACAGTCACTCTACGAGCAGTACTTC; cdr3_aa: CASSQGQSLYEQYF
v_call: TRBV11-2; clone_size: many; cdr3_length: 13; j_call: TRBJ2-1; d_call: TRBD2; cdr3_nt: TGTGCCAGCAGGCCAGAGGGAGGGTTTGAGCAGTTCTTC; cdr3_aa: CASRPEGGFEQFF
v_call: TRBV19; clone_size: many; cdr3_length: 14; j_call: TRBJ2-7; d_call: TRBD2; cdr3_nt: TGTGCCAGTACCCTCCTAGCGGGAGTAGGCGAGCAGTACTTC; cdr3_aa: CASTLLAGVGEQYF
v_call: TRBV25-1; clone_size: many; cdr3_length: 14; j_call: TRBJ2-4; d_call: .; cdr3_nt: TGTGCCAGCAGTACCCCGGGATTCAAAAACATTCAGTACTTC; cdr3_aa: CASSTPGFKNIQYF
v_call: TRBV20-1; clone_size: many; cdr3_length: 20; j_call: TRBJ2-1; d_call: TRBD2; cdr3_nt: TGCAGTGCTAGAGATTGGGCCGGGACTAGCGGGAGAGGTATGGTTTATGAGCAGTTCTTC; cdr3_aa: CSARDWAGTSGRGMVYEQFF
v_call: TRBV6-5; clone_size: many; cdr3_length: 16; j_call: TRBJ2-5; d_call: TRBD2; cdr3_nt: TGTGCCAGCAGTTCTCAATCAGCGGGAGGCATAGAGACCCAGTACTTC; cdr3_aa: CASSSQSAGGIETQYF
v_call: TRBV29-1; clone_size: many; cdr3_length: 11; j_call: TRBJ1-2; d_call: .; cdr3_nt: TGCAGCGTTGAACGCGCCGGCGGCTACACCTTC; cdr3_aa: CSVERAGGYTF
v_call: TRBV25-1; clone_size: many; cdr3_length: 13; j_call: TRBJ2-5; d_call: .; cdr3_nt: TGTGCCAGCAGTGAACGAGGGAAAGAGACCCAGTACTTC; cdr3_aa: CASSERGKETQYF